The clone carrying this TCR beta chain was seen only a few times. The data are from a study of sequential checkpoint blockade in melanoma. Germline-derived CDR1 and CDR2 are SGDLS and YYNGEE. This CDR3 comprises 16 residues. After removal of 7 bases from V and 5 bases from J, the junction contained 13 bases not matched to a gene. As for treatment: randomized to nivolumab then ipilimumab (arm A) or the reverse (arm B). From thawed PBMCs, live CD3+CD8+ cells negative for CD19 and CD56 were sorted. This table comes from immunoSEQ multiplex PCR, and its TCRdb copy is limited to in-frame clones, with some not included. In the table there are some 11,000 clones, 75% to 80% of which are singletons.

This material consisted of CD8+ T cells sorted from blood (inferred from file names), taken from a patient given nivolumab and ipilimumab in sequence. V and J are TRBV9 and TRBJ2-3, with 10 bases fitting TRBD2. This TCR was recovered from a human donor with melanoma. The CDR3 protein is CASGIESGGAIDTQYF. The CDR3 coding sequence is TGTGCCAGCGGCATCGAAAGCGGGGGGGCCATAGATACGCAGTATTTT.